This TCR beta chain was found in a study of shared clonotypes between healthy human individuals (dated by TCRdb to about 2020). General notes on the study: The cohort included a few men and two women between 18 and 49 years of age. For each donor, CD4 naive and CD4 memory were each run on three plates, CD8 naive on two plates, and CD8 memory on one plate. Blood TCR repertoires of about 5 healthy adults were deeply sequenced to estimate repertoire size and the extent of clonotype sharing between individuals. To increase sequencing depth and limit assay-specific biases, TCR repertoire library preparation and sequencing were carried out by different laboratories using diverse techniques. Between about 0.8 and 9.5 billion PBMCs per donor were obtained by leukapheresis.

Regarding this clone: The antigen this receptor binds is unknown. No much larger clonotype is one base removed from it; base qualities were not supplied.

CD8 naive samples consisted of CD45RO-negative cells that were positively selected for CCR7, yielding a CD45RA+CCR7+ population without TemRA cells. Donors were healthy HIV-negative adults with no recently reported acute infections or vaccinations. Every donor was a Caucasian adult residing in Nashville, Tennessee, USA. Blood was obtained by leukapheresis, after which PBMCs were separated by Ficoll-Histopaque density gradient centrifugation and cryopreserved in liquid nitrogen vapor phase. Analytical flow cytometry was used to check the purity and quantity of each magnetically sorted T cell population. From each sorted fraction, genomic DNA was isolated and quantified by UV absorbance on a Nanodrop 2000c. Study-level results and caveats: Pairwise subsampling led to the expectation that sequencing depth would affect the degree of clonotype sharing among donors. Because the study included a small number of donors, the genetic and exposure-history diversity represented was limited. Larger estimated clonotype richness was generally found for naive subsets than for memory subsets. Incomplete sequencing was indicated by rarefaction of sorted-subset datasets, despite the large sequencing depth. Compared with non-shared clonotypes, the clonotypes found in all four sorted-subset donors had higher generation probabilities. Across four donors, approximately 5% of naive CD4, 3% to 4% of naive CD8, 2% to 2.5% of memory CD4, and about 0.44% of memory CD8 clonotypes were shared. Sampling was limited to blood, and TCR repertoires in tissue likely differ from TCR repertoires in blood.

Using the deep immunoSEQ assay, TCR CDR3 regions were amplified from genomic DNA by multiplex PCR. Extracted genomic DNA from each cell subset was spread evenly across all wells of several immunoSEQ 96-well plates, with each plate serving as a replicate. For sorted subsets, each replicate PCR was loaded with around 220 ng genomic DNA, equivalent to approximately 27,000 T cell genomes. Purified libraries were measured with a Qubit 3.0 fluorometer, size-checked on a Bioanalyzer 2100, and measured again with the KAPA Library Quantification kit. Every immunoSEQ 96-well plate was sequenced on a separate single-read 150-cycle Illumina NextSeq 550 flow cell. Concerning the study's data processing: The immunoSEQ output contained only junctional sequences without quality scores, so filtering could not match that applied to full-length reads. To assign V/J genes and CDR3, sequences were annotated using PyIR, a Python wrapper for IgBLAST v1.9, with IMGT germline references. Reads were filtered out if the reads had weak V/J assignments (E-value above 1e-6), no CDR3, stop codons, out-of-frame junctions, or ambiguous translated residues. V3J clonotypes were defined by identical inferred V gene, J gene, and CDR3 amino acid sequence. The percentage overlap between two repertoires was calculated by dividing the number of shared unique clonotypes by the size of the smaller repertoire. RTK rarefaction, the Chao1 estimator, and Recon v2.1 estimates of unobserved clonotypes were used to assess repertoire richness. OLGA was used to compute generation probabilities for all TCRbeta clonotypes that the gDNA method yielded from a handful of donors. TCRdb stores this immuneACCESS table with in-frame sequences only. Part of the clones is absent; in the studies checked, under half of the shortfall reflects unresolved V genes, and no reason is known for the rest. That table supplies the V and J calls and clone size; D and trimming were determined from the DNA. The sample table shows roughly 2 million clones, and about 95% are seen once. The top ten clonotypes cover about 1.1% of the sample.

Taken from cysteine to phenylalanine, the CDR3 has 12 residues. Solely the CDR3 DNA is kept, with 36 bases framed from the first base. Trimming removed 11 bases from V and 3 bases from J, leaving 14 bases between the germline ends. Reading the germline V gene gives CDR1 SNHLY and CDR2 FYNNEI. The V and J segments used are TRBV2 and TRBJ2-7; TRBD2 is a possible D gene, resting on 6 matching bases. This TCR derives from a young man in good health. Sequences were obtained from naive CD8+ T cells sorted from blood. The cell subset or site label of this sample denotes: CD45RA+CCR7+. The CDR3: CAGQGGLYEQYF. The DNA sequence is TGTGCCGGGCAGGGAGGTCTCTACGAGCAGTACTTC.